The rows below give T cell receptor beta chains drawn from one sample of a study of spatial heterogeneity in lung cancer. TCRdb independently ran MiXCR on the 5' RACE reads; one entry per CDR3 protein. This table holds roughly 17,000 distinct CDR3 sequences, approximately 11% found once. Sequencing used PBMCs, obtained at follow-up. These receptors were collected from a female donor with early-stage non-small cell lung cancer. The CDR3 runs from the conserved cysteine through the conserved F or W. D genes are given only for firm matches. A row's size may be missing; if present it is once, few, many or a size class.

size: many; length: 15; J: TRBJ2-7; D: -; V: TRBV2; CDR3: CASSEPGQPGLEQYF; DNA: TGTGCCAGCAGTGAACCCGGCCAGCCGGGACTCGAGCAGTACTTC
size: medium-sized; length: 15; J: TRBJ2-7; D: TRBD2; V: TRBV7-2; CDR3: CASSSGLAGIYEQYF; DNA: TGTGCCAGCAGCTCGGGACTAGCGGGGATCTACGAGCAGTACTTC
size: once; length: 14; J: TRBJ2-7; D: TRBD1; V: TRBV5-5; CDR3: CASSYRDRGREQYF; DNA: TGTGCCAGCAGCTACCGGGACAGGGGGCGAGAGCAGTACTTC
size: -; length: 12; J: TRBJ2-7; D: -; V: TRBV4-2; CDR3: CASSQDRHEQYF; DNA: TGTGCCAGCAGCCAAGATCGGCACGAGCAGTACTTC
size: many; length: 14; J: TRBJ2-4; D: -; V: TRBV6-5; CDR3: CASSYRQAGNIQYF; DNA: TGTGCCAGCAGTTACAGGCAGGCGGGAAACATTCAGTACTTC
size: many; length: 15; J: TRBJ1-5; D: -; V: TRBV6-1; CDR3: CASSDAGFTNQPQHF; DNA: TGTGCCAGCAGTGATGCAGGTTTTACGAATCAGCCCCAGCATTTT
size: many; length: 14; J: TRBJ2-7; D: TRBD2; V: TRBV20-1; CDR3: CSATPSGRNYEQYF; DNA: TGCAGTGCTACCCCTAGCGGACGAAACTACGAGCAGTACTTC
size: many; length: 18; J: TRBJ2-7; D: -; V: TRBV30; CDR3: CAWSHLSPQGRTLYEQYF; DNA: TGTGCCTGGAGTCATCTAAGTCCACAGGGCCGTACCCTTTACGAGCAGTACTTC
size: many; length: 18; J: TRBJ2-5; D: TRBD1; V: TRBV5-5; CDR3: CASSALGTSDRGRETQYF; DNA: TGTGCCAGCAGCGCTCTGGGGACCTCGGACAGGGGTCGAGAGACCCAGTACTTC
size: many; length: 15; J: TRBJ1-1; D: -; V: TRBV7-3; CDR3: CASSPSLGVMSEAFF; DNA: TGTGCCAGCAGCCCCAGCCTCGGGGTCATGTCGGAAGCTTTCTTT
size: many; length: 13; J: TRBJ1-2; D: TRBD1; V: TRBV5-1; CDR3: CASSIETGYGYTF; DNA: TGCGCCAGCAGCATCGAGACAGGGTATGGCTACACCTTC
size: many; length: 16; J: TRBJ1-4; D: -; V: TRBV9; CDR3: CASSVGNTATNEKLFF; DNA: TGTGCCAGCAGCGTAGGGAATACTGCAACTAATGAAAAACTGTTTTTT
size: many; length: 14; J: TRBJ1-1; D: TRBD1; V: TRBV2; CDR3: CASRDRGLNTEAFF; DNA: TGTGCCAGCAGAGACAGGGGGCTGAACACTGAAGCTTTCTTT
size: many; length: 16; J: TRBJ2-3; D: TRBD2; V: TRBV20-1; CDR3: CSARVAGLAGKDTQYF; DNA: TGCAGTGCTAGAGTAGCCGGACTAGCGGGGAAAGATACGCAGTATTTT
size: many; length: 14; J: TRBJ1-2; D: -; V: TRBV5-6; CDR3: CASSLQGREGGYTF; DNA: TGTGCCAGCAGCTTGCAGGGACGTGAAGGAGGCTACACCTTC
size: -; length: 15; J: TRBJ2-3; D: TRBD1; V: TRBV7-9; CDR3: CASSPWTGNRDTQYF; DNA: TGTGCCAGCAGCCCCTGGACAGGGAACCGGGATACGCAGTATTTT
size: many; length: 20; J: TRBJ2-3; D: TRBD1; V: TRBV7-9; CDR3: CASSRLNRGVSKASTDTQYF; DNA: TGTGCCAGCAGCCGCCTGAACAGGGGGGTTTCAAAAGCTAGCACAGATACGCAGTATTTT
size: many; length: 13; J: TRBJ1-5; D: -; V: TRBV14; CDR3: CASSQDHNQPQHF; DNA: TGTGCCAGCAGCCAAGACCACAATCAGCCCCAGCATTTT
size: many; length: 14; J: TRBJ2-5; D: TRBD1; V: TRBV5-1; CDR3: CASSWGTAQETQYF; DNA: TGCGCCAGCAGCTGGGGGACAGCTCAAGAGACCCAGTACTTC
size: many; length: 15; J: TRBJ2-2; D: -; V: TRBV5-1; CDR3: CASIVGPGVTGELFF; DNA: TGCGCCAGCATAGTCGGCCCAGGGGTTACCGGGGAGCTGTTTTTT
size: few; length: 14; J: TRBJ1-5; D: TRBD1; V: TRBV20-1; CDR3: CSARDRGGNQPQHF; DNA: TGCAGTGCTAGGGACAGGGGTGGCAATCAGCCCCAGCATTTT
size: -; length: 15; J: TRBJ2-1; D: TRBD2; V: TRBV6-2/TRBV6-3; CDR3: CAGGRVGGAPNEQFF; DNA: TGTGCCGGAGGTCGTGTCGGGGGGGCCCCGAATGAGCAGTTCTTC
size: many; length: 13; J: TRBJ1-4; D: -; V: TRBV2; CDR3: CAIEGGRNEKLFF; DNA: TGTGCCATAGAGGGGGGACGAAATGAAAAACTGTTTTTT
size: many; length: 13; J: TRBJ1-5; D: -; V: TRBV30; CDR3: CAWSRGPNQPQHF; DNA: TGTGCCTGGAGCCGGGGTCCCAATCAGCCCCAGCATTTT
size: few; length: 15; J: TRBJ1-6; D: -; V: TRBV6-1; CDR3: CASSEFRHDNSPLHF; DNA: TGTGCCAGCAGTGAATTCCGGCACGATAATTCACCCCTCCACTTT
size: few; length: 15; J: TRBJ2-3; D: -; V: TRBV4-1; CDR3: CASSLPKGFQDTQYF; DNA: TGCGCCAGCAGCCTGCCGAAGGGATTTCAAGATACGCAGTATTTT
size: many; length: 14; J: TRBJ2-4; D: -; V: TRBV6-6; CDR3: CASSSPDAKNIQYF; DNA: TGTGCCAGCAGTTCTCCTGACGCCAAAAACATTCAGTACTTC
size: many; length: 15; J: TRBJ1-4; D: -; V: TRBV29-1; CDR3: CSVVEAGAYNEKLFF; DNA: TGCAGCGTTGTCGAGGCGGGGGCTTATAATGAAAAACTGTTTTTT
size: few; length: 15; J: TRBJ1-5; D: TRBD1; V: TRBV28; CDR3: CASSLSGTGHQPQHF; DNA: TGTGCCAGCAGTTTATCAGGGACAGGACATCAGCCCCAGCATTTT
size: many; length: 13; J: TRBJ1-1; D: -; V: TRBV10-3; CDR3: CAISGQGNTEAFF; DNA: TGTGCCATCAGTGGCCAGGGAAACACTGAAGCTTTCTTT
size: many; length: 14; J: TRBJ1-1; D: TRBD1; V: TRBV12-3/TRBV12-4; CDR3: CASSWDRRGTEAFF; DNA: TGTGCCAGCAGTTGGGACAGGAGAGGCACTGAAGCTTTCTTT
size: few; length: 16; J: TRBJ2-7; D: -; V: TRBV25-1; CDR3: CASRGVGGGQYYEQYF; DNA: TGTGCCAGCAGGGGCGTGGGGGGAGGACAGTACTACGAGCAGTACTTC
size: many; length: 16; J: TRBJ2-1; D: -; V: TRBV7-6; CDR3: CASSSMRGSSYNEQFF; DNA: TGTGCCAGCAGCTCGATGAGGGGAAGCTCCTACAATGAGCAGTTCTTC
size: many; length: 11; J: TRBJ1-3; D: -; V: TRBV6-1; CDR3: CASSTGNTIYF; DNA: TGTGCCAGCAGCACAGGAAACACCATATATTTT
size: few; length: 14; J: TRBJ1-2; D: -; V: TRBV3-1; CDR3: CASSQDPGSYGYTF; DNA: TGTGCCAGCAGCCAAGATCCAGGGAGCTATGGCTACACCTTC
size: many; length: 16; J: TRBJ2-4; D: -; V: TRBV6-5; CDR3: CASSYQAGLAKNIQYF; DNA: TGTGCCAGCAGTTACCAGGCGGGGCTAGCCAAAAACATTCAGTACTTC
size: -; length: 14; J: TRBJ2-1; D: -; V: TRBV2; CDR3: CASRDSLQFNEQFF; DNA: TGTGCCAGCAGGGACTCCTTACAGTTCAATGAGCAGTTCTTC
size: many; length: 16; J: TRBJ1-5; D: -; V: TRBV7-8; CDR3: CASSLVGGLSNQPQHF; DNA: TGTGCCAGCAGCTTAGTAGGGGGACTGAGCAATCAGCCCCAGCATTTT
size: many; length: 16; J: TRBJ1-3; D: -; V: TRBV4-1; CDR3: CASSQEGRGPENTIYF; DNA: TGCGCCAGCAGCCAAGAGGGCAGGGGACCTGAAAACACCATATATTTT
size: many; length: 13; J: TRBJ1-5; D: -; V: TRBV20-1; CDR3: CSAREQRGQPQHF; DNA: TGCAGTGCTAGGGAACAACGAGGCCAGCCCCAGCATTTT